The T cell receptor (beta chain) described here comes from a study of response to subunit inactivated influenza vaccine (dated by TCRdb to 2016 to 2019). Regarding the research as a whole: To follow how T cells responded to a trivalent subunit inactivated influenza vaccine, the researchers relied on deep quantitative profiling of the T cell receptor repertoire. Overall study outcomes, separate from this receptor: The authors suggested that each seasonal influenza vaccination may recruit only a limited number of new T cells.

Library preparation employed RT-PCR. The sequencing machine was an Illumina HiSeq 2500. TCRdb ran its own pipeline on the public reads, namely fastp trimming at Q25 and MiXCR clone calling, and kept in-frame beta chains. A single entry per CDR3 protein holds the most common genes and DNA from its merged rows. This sample is represented by about 530,000 distinct CDR3 sequences; 12% of them were singletons. 10% of the sample is in the top ten clones. A note on this clonotype: Its antigen is currently not known. No much larger clone is present one base from it, and per-base qualities are unavailable.

From its cysteine to its phenylalanine, the CDR3 spans 17 amino acids. Just CDR3 DNA is preserved here, 51 bases in frame from base 1. In the germline V gene, CDR1 corresponds to SGHVS and CDR2 to FNYEAQ. The germline ends are 20 bases apart after V is trimmed by 1 base and J by 4 bases. The receptor comes from a man aged 45 to 65 who received an inactivated influenza vaccine. Donor details come from another sample of the same person, matched by shared clones. Recombination linked TRBV7-6 to TRBJ2-7; perhaps TRBD2 is the D gene, with 5 bases matching. The sample consisted of PBMCs from blood, taken on the day of vaccination. The CDR3 loop reads CASSLGTPSGILYEQYF. The DNA reads as follows: TGTGCCAGCAGCTTAGGAACTCCAAGCGGTATCCTTTACGAGCAGTACTTC.